This T cell receptor beta chain appears in the sequencing data of a study of T cells in Graves' hyperthyroidism and ophthalmopathy. About the study: Staff took peripheral blood when the initial diagnosis was made, before any treatment began.

What was amplified from RNA transcripts were TCR beta CDR3 regions. The HTBI primer set served for first-round RT-PCR of the TCR CDR3. Each CDR3 protein is one row after TCRdb ran MiXCR on the multiplex PCR reads. The data contain under 350,000 distinct CDR3 sequences, around 20% of them singletons. The diagnoses drew upon clinical symptoms, serum thyroxine and TRAb, thyroid ultrasound and orbital computed tomography. In germline, CDR1 is SQVTM, CDR2 ANQGSEA. The CDR3 spans 14 residues. V lost 0 bases and J lost 3, with 11 bases in between. This clonotype was recorded a few times. The clonotype comes from a woman aged 45-65 years with Graves' hyperthyroidism. The rearrangement links TRBV29-1 to TRBJ1-2; maybe TRBD1 (5 bases). Sequenced material: blood. The CDR3 DNA is TGCAGCGTTGAAGATCAGCGGGGACACTATGGCTACACCTTC. Translated, it gives CSVEDQRGHYGYTF.